The 13 T cell receptor beta chains reported below all come from one sample, sequenced in a study of T cells in Graves' hyperthyroidism and ophthalmopathy. The investigators amplified TCR beta CDR3 regions from RNA transcripts. A first-round RT-PCR of the TCR CDR3 used the HTBI primer set. TCRdb re-called the multiplex PCR reads with MiXCR, one entry per CDR3 protein. The top ten hold under 8% of the sample, which has around 300,000 distinct CDR3 sequences, about an eighth seen once. Material for sequencing was blood. All receptors come from a woman in her 40s with Graves' hyperthyroidism.

This clonotype was observed many times. The V call is TRBV2, the J call TRBJ2-7; 11 nucleotides line up with TRBD1. The CDR3 runs to 15 residues. Trimming took 4 bases from V and 6 from J; bases not matched to a gene: 8. The germline V gene has CDR1 SNHLY and CDR2 FYNNEI. This chain's CDR3 is CASSAGTGGRGEQYF. CDR3 bases: TGTGCCAGCAGTGCTGGGACAGGGGGAAGAGGCGAGCAGTACTTC.

This clonotype has more than one count but fewer than ten. This rearrangement joins TRBV29-1 to TRBJ2-1, with D maybe TRBD1 (6 bases). V was cut by 8 bases and J by 4 bases, with 15 bases left in between. The CDR3 runs 13 residues. Germline V CDR1 and CDR2: SQVTM, ANQGSEA. The CDR3 here is CSTETGGYNEQFF. DNA of the CDR3: TGCAGCACCGAGACAGGAGGTTACAATGAGCAGTTCTTC.

This clonotype was counted only a few times. V and J are TRBV25-1 and TRBJ2-7, with TRBD2 matching 10 bases. This CDR3 region has 15 residues. Germline V gene lookup returns CDR1 MGHDK and CDR2 SYGVNS. J gave up 0 bases and V 6 bases, and 5 bases lay outside the gene matches. The CDR3 protein is CASRGGLASSYEQYF. The CDR3 DNA sequence: TGTGCCAGCAGGGGGGGACTAGCGAGCTCCTACGAGCAGTACTTC.

This clonotype was observed many times. This rearrangement joins TRBV11-3 to TRBJ2-3; D possibly corresponds to TRBD2 (6 bases). The CDR3 consists of 15 residues. Trimming cost V 3 bases and J 0 bases, with 10 bases left between them. Germline V gives CDR1 SGHNT, CDR2 YENEEA. The CDR3 sequence: CASSLGGESTDTQYF. The CDR3 DNA reads as TGTGCCAGCAGCTTGGGCGGGGAAAGCACAGATACGCAGTATTTT.

This clonotype was seen repeatedly, ten times or more. This chain connects TRBV19 to TRBJ1-5; D uncertain. The CDR3 has 13 amino acids. In germline, CDR1 is LNHDA, CDR2 SQIVND (reference sequence). Trimming cost V 1 base and J 7 bases, with 8 bases left between them. The CDR3 DNA follows: TGTGCCAGTAGTATAGGGGCGGGACAGCCCCAGCATTTT. Translation gives CASSIGAGQPQHF.

This clonotype has more than one count but fewer than ten. V gene TRBV24-1 combines with J gene TRBJ2-6; TRBD2 matches at 7 bases. Germline V gene data show CDR1 as KGHDR and CDR2 as SFDVKD. J was trimmed by 18 bases and V by 0 bases; bases with no gene match: 4. The CDR3 length is 12 residues. CDR3 DNA sequence: TGTGCCACCAGTGATTTGCTGCGGGGGTGGACTTTC. It is translated as CATSDLLRGWTF.

This clonotype was found many times. This rearrangement joins TRBV28 to TRBJ1-1; D gene ambiguous. From germline, CDR1 is MDHEN and CDR2 SYDVKM. Trimming removed 6 bases from V and 8 bases from J, with 19 bases in between. CDR3 size: 14 residues. Here the CDR3 reads CASSTPGPSREAFF. The CDR3 region has the DNA TGTGCCAGCAGCACCCCAGGCCCCTCCCGGGAAGCTTTCTTT.

The chain combines TRBV4-1 with TRBJ1-6; 7 bases line up with TRBD1. This CDR3 is 17 amino acids long. The V gene's germline CDR1 is MGHRA and CDR2 YSYEKL. V gave up 4 bases and J gave up 10 bases; unmatched junction bases: 16. CDR3 in amino acids: CASSRAGTVGQTSPLHF. In DNA, the CDR3 is TGCGCCAGCAGCCGAGCCGGGACAGTGGGACAAACGTCACCCCTCCACTTT.

This clonotype was found many times. The V and J genes are TRBV11-2 and TRBJ2-3; weak D call: TRBD1 (6 bases). Trimming pared 3 bases from V and 4 bases from J, leaving 8 bases between. The CDR3 runs 13 residues. Germline V lookup: CDR1 SGHAT, CDR2 FQNNGV. The CDR3 region has the DNA TGTGCCAGCAGCTTTAACAGGGCAGATACGCAGTATTTT. This codes for CASSFNRADTQYF.

This clonotype was detected many times. The J gene is TRBJ2-3, the V gene TRBV7-9; D is possibly TRBD1 or TRBD2 (6 bases each). Deletions cut 5 bases from V and 2 bases from J, with 20 bases between. The germline V gene has CDR1 SEHNR and CDR2 FQNEAQ (reference sequence). The CDR3 is 17 amino acids. This CDR3 is CASSAPPAGHHTDTQYF. CDR3 nucleotides: TGTGCCAGCAGCGCCCCCCCGGCGGGACATCACACAGATACGCAGTATTTT.

This clonotype was detected many times. This sequence joins TRBV7-9 and TRBJ2-5; TRBD2 is a possible D gene (6 bases). The CDR3 is 13 amino acids. Trimming stripped 10 bases from V and 5 bases from J, with 17 bases between. Germline CDR1 is SEHNR and CDR2 is FQNEAQ (reference sequence). CDR3: CANSQGGGETQYF. The CDR3 nucleotides read TGTGCCAATTCCCAGGGAGGTGGGGAGACCCAGTACTTC.

This clonotype was recorded many times. The chain uses TRBV11-3 and TRBJ2-3, with 9 bases matching TRBD2. Looked up from germline, CDR1 is SGHNT and CDR2 is YENEEA. The CDR3 spans 16 residues. J was trimmed by 4 bases and V by 0 bases; bases with no gene match: 5. CDR3 in DNA: TGTGCCAGCAGCTTAGAAATAGCGGGAGCGGCAGATACGCAGTATTTT. Its protein is CASSLEIAGAADTQYF.

This clonotype appeared many times. The V and J genes are TRBV28 and TRBJ2-3; no reliable D call. Trimming left V 4 bases short and J 11 bases short, with 13 bases between. The CDR3 is 12 amino acids. Germline CDR1 is MDHEN and CDR2 is SYDVKM. CDR3 protein: CASSSRVLGQYF. CDR3 nucleotides: TGTGCCAGCAGTTCTAGGGTCTTAGGGCAGTATTTT. Full variable domain (remainder filled in from reference TRBV28 and TRBJ2-3): DVKVTQSSRYLVKRTGEKVFLECVQDMDHENMFWYRQDPGLGLRLIYFSYDVKMKEKGDIPEGYSVSREKKERFSLILESASTNQTSMYLCASSSRVLGQYFGPGTRLTVL.